What follows are 5 T cell receptor beta chains derived from one specimen sequenced in a study of immune heterogeneity within non-small cell lung tumors. Bulk tumor genomic DNA served as template, at 550 to 600 ng per sample. Biopsies that were spaced far apart were taken, several per primary tumor, during surgery. Before undergoing curative surgery, patients had newly diagnosed non-small cell lung cancer that was untreated. It was with 32 V and 13 J primers that multiplex PCR amplified TCR beta CDR3. From the multiplex PCR reads, TCRdb called clonotypes with MiXCR, one entry per CDR3 protein. The sample yields approximately 11,000 distinct CDR3 sequences, roughly a fifth seen once. The sequencing input was lung tumor tissue. These TCRs come from a man in his sixties with non-small cell lung cancer.

This clonotype is classed as medium-sized. This rearrangement joins TRBV2 to TRBJ2-7; TRBD1 aligns across 8 bases. Trimming cost V 7 bases and J 4 bases; bases outside gene matches: 9. The CDR3 extends over 14 amino acids. Germline CDR1 and CDR2: SNHLY and FYNNEI. This CDR3 reads CASKWRTGSYEQYF. CDR3 sequence (DNA): TGTGCCAGCAAGTGGCGGACAGGGAGTTACGAGCAGTACTTC.

The V gene is TRBV3-1, the J gene TRBJ1-6; tentatively, D is TRBD1 (5 bases). In germline, CDR1 is LGHDT, CDR2 YNNKEL (reference sequence). Between the trimmed V and J ends, which lost 3 bases and 7 bases, there was a span of 10 bases. The CDR3 runs to 14 residues. CDR3 DNA sequence: TGTGCCAGCAGCCAGGGACTGACAAATTCACCCCTCCACTTT. Translated, it gives CASSQGLTNSPLHF.

For this clonotype: A much larger clone is a single base away; this may be a read error. The chain employs TRBV12-3 or TRBV12-4 and TRBJ2-4, with 7 bases that match TRBD2. This CDR3 has 15 amino acids. CDR3 amino acids: CAISPGAPGGNIQYF. CDR3 nucleotides: TGTGCCATCAGTCCGGGAGCCCCGGGAGGAAACATTCAGTACTTC.

This clonotype is judged medium-sized. This rearrangement joins TRBV20-1 to TRBJ2-7, with 8 bases lining up with TRBD2. V was clipped by 7 bases and J by 3 bases; unmatched bases: 14. Germline CDR1 is DFQATT and CDR2 is SNEGSKA (reference sequence). CDR3 length equals 15 residues. Written as DNA, the CDR3 is TGCAGTGTCGTCTTGGGGGGGCGGGGGGTCTACGAGCAGTACTTC. It specifies CSVVLGGRGVYEQYF.

This chain connects TRBV29-1 to TRBJ2-7; the D is unclear. The CDR3 consists of 11 residues. Germline-derived CDR1 and CDR2 are SQVTM and ANQGSEA. Trimming pared 5 bases from V and 3 bases from J, leaving 8 bases between. The CDR3 bases are TGCAGCGTTTTTAAAAACTACGAGCAGTACTTC. Translated, it gives CSVFKNYEQYF.